These 30 T cell receptor beta chains came from one sample sequenced in a study of blood T cell repertoires in COVID-19. Generated by immunoSEQ multiplex PCR, the TCRdb table keeps only in-frame clones and is missing some. Altogether 150,000 or so clones are present, around 92% being singletons, with the ten largest covering roughly 5%. The material sequenced was peripheral blood. These receptors all come from a man aged 25 to 45 with COVID-19, enrolled during active disease.

The rearrangement links TRBV4-3 to TRBJ2-7, with 8 bases that match TRBD1. Germline V gene sequence: CDR1 LGHNA, CDR2 YSLEER. Losses at the gene ends were 4 bases for V and 2 bases for J; bases not matched to a gene: 4. The CDR3 covers 14 residues. CDR3 in DNA: TGCGCCAGCAGCCGGTCGGACAGGGCCTACGAGCAGTACTTC. It yields the protein CASSRSDRAYEQYF.

The CDR3 DNA follows: TGTGCCAGCAGCTTGGTAGGCTCAGGGGGCTACGAGCAGTACTTC. Its protein product is CASSLVGSGGYEQYF. The chain uses TRBV5-6 and TRBJ2-7, with 7 nucleotides matching TRBD1. The CDR3 covers 15 residues. J gave up 3 bases and V 0 bases, and 6 bases lay outside the gene matches. Germline V CDR1 and CDR2: SGHDT, YYEEEE.

This rearrangement joins TRBV6-6 to TRBJ1-2; D not certain. Looked up from germline, CDR1 is MNHNY and CDR2 is SVGAGI (reference sequence). The CDR3 is 12 amino acids. The V end was cut by 2 bases, the J end by 5 bases, with 6 bases between. The CDR3 reads CASSYEQYGYTF. The CDR3 DNA sequence: TGTGCCAGCAGTTACGAACAGTATGGCTACACCTTC.

The count of this clone is one. The V gene is TRBV11-1, the J gene TRBJ1-1; D not resolved. This CDR3 has 13 residues. V lost 5 bases and J lost 9, with 16 bases in between. Per the germline V gene, CDR1 is SGHAT and CDR2 is FQDESV (reference sequence). The CDR3 region has the DNA TGTGCCAGCAGCCTCCCCCCCGCCACACAAGCTTTCTTT. Its protein is CASSLPPATQAFF.

This clone was detected once. The rearrangement links TRBV6-1 to TRBJ1-2, with D maybe TRBD1 (6 bases). The CDR3 totals 15 residues. V lost 1 base and J lost 2, with 11 bases in between. Per the germline V gene, CDR1 is MNHNS and CDR2 is SASEGT. The CDR3 DNA sequence: TGTGCCAGCAGTGAAGTAGGGGGATTGAACTATGGCTACACCTTC. Translating it yields CASSEVGGLNYGYTF.

The chain is built from TRBV19 and TRBJ2-3; the match to TRBD2 covers 9 bases. The ends lost 6 bases at V and 3 bases at J; junction bases unmatched: 7. Germline CDR1 reads LNHDA; CDR2 reads SQIVND (reference sequence). This CDR3 region has 15 residues. Written as DNA, the CDR3 is TGTGCCAGTAGCGTGGGACTAGCAAATACAGATACGCAGTATTTT. Amino acid sequence: CASSVGLANTDTQYF.

The gene calls are TRBV30 and TRBJ2-3; the D is unclear. The CDR3 loop spans 12 amino acids. Trimming took 2 bases from V and 5 from J, leaving 8 bases between them. The germline gives CDR1 GTSNPN, CDR2 SVGIG (reference sequence). The CDR3 sequence is CAWSLVGDTQYF. CDR3 nucleotide sequence: TGTGCCTGGAGTCTCGTCGGAGATACGCAGTATTTT.

This chain connects TRBV3-1 (or the pseudogene TRBV3-2) to TRBJ1-1, with D possibly matching TRBD1 (6 bases). Germline V gene data show CDR1 as LGHDT and CDR2 as YNNKEL (reference sequence). There are 15 residues in the CDR3. V dropped 3 bases and J dropped 1 base, with 12 bases sitting between them. CDR3 protein: CASSQRDTWNTEAFF. The DNA for the CDR3 is TGTGCCAGCAGCCAGAGGGACACCTGGAACACTGAAGCTTTCTTT.

CDR3 sequence: CATSDRQGLGAFF. The CDR3 DNA is TGTGCCACCAGTGATAGACAAGGACTCGGAGCTTTCTTT. The rearrangement links TRBV24-1 to TRBJ1-1, with D uncertain. The CDR3 length is 13 residues. Germline loops: CDR1 KGHDR, CDR2 SFDVKD. Trimming cost V 3 bases and J 10 bases, with 14 bases left between them.

V gene TRBV5-1 combines with J gene TRBJ1-4, with D possibly being TRBD1 (5 bases). With 4 bases removed from V and 4 bases from J, the gap between germline ends came to 14 bases. The germline gives CDR1 SGHRS, CDR2 YFSETQ. The CDR3 extends over 15 amino acids. In nucleotides, the CDR3 is TGCGCCAGCAGCCGAGCGACAGTGAGTAATGAAAAACTGTTTTTT. Amino acid sequence: CASSRATVSNEKLFF.

This clone was seen a single time. The chain is built from TRBV11-2 and TRBJ1-2, with 10 bases aligning to TRBD1. The V segment lost 5 bases and the J segment 4 bases; nucleotides outside the gene matches: 10. The CDR3 has 16 residues. Germline V gives CDR1 SGHAT, CDR2 FQNNGV. The CDR3 sequence: CASSKTRDRGSYGYTF. The CDR3, as DNA: TGTGCCAGCAGCAAAACCCGGGACAGGGGTAGCTATGGCTACACCTTC.

This chain uses TRBV2 with TRBJ1-1; 9 bases align to TRBD1. The CDR3 covers 14 residues. The V gene end was trimmed by 7 bases and the J gene end by 6 bases; junction bases not matched to a gene: 9. Germline V gene data show CDR1 as SNHLY and CDR2 as FYNNEI. The CDR3 is CASTDGQGSAEAFF. CDR3 DNA sequence: TGTGCCAGCACTGATGGACAGGGGAGCGCTGAAGCTTTCTTT.

The chain couples TRBV19 to TRBJ1-2; D uncertain. V was trimmed by 6 bases and J by 5 bases, leaving 10 bases between them. This CDR3 region has 12 residues. Germline CDR1 reads LNHDA; CDR2 reads SQIVND (reference sequence). CDR3: CASSPGGYGYTF. CDR3 coding DNA: TGTGCCAGTAGCCCAGGAGGGTATGGCTACACCTTC.

The J gene is TRBJ2-7, the V gene TRBV7-2; 9 nucleotides line up with TRBD2. Germline CDR1 and CDR2: SGHTA and FQGNSA. The CDR3 extends over 16 amino acids. The J segment lost 3 bases and the V segment lost 0 bases, leaving 6 bases of the junction unmatched. In nucleotides, the CDR3 is TGTGCCAGCAGCTTAGCGCGAGTAGCGGGAGTCTACGAGCAGTACTTC. Amino acids: CASSLARVAGVYEQYF.

The chain recombines TRBV12-3 or TRBV12-4 with TRBJ2-7; 7 nucleotides match TRBD2. V shed 8 bases, J shed 2 bases, and the junction held 6 bases outside the gene matches. The CDR3 is made up of 13 amino acids. CDR3 region: CASRRGVAYEQYF. CDR3 coding DNA: TGTGCCAGCCGCCGGGGGGTCGCCTACGAGCAGTACTTC.

This clone was counted a single time. The chain joins TRBV7-9 to TRBJ2-7; TRBD1 matches at 11 bases. Trimming removed 4 bases from V and 7 bases from J; junction bases left unmatched: 9. The CDR3 totals 15 residues. Germline V CDR1 and CDR2: SEHNR, FQNEAQ (reference sequence). The CDR3 loop reads CASSSGQGALEEQYF. For the CDR3, the DNA is TGTGCCAGCAGCTCCGGACAGGGGGCATTGGAGGAGCAGTACTTC. The full variable domain, with the rest looked up from reference TRBV7-9 and TRBJ2-7, is DTGVSQNPRHKITKRGQNVTFRCDPISEHNRLYWYRQTLGQGPEFLTYFQNEAQLEKSRLLSDRFSAERPKGSFSTLEIQRTEQGDSAMYLCASSSGQGALEEQYFGPGTRLTVT.

The chain uses TRBV18 and TRBJ1-4, with D maybe TRBD1 (6 bases). Germline V lookup: CDR1 KGHSH, CDR2 LQKENI. V shed 0 bases and J shed 8 bases, with 13 bases lying between them. The CDR3 contains 15 residues. The CDR3 sequence is CASSPPIQGGEKLFF. Here the CDR3 DNA reads TGTGCCAGCTCACCACCGATACAGGGTGGCGAAAAACTGTTTTTT.

The chain uses TRBV5-4 and TRBJ2-7; TRBD2 aligns across 11 bases. Trimming took 4 bases from V and 6 from J; bases not matched to a gene: 9. There are 15 residues in the CDR3. The V gene's germline CDR1 is SGHNT and CDR2 YYREEE (reference sequence). The CDR3 nucleotides read TGTGCCAGCAGCCGTAGAACTAGCGGGAGTTCCGAGCAGTACTTC. It codes for CASSRRTSGSSEQYF. Looking up the rest from reference TRBV5-4 and TRBJ2-7 gives the full variable domain: ETGVTQSPTHLIKTRGQQVTLRCSSQSGHNTVSWYQQALGQGPQFIFQYYREEENGRGNFPPRFSGLQFPNYSSELNVNALELDDSALYLCASSRRTSGSSEQYFGPGTRLTVT.

The chain carries TRBV27 and TRBJ2-3; D is ambiguous. V gave up 4 bases and J gave up 6 bases, with 14 bases separating them. Germline lookup yields CDR1 MNHEY and CDR2 SMNVEV (reference sequence). This CDR3 comprises 14 residues. This CDR3 reads CASSSGTSVDTQYF. CDR3 bases: TGTGCCAGCAGTTCAGGCACGTCTGTGGATACGCAGTATTTT.

The chain joins TRBV10-3 to TRBJ2-7, with 7 bases that match TRBD1. Germline CDR1 and CDR2: ENHRY and SYGVKD. This CDR3 contains 13 residues. The ends lost 6 bases at V and 3 bases at J; junction bases unmatched: 5. CDR3 nucleotide sequence: TGTGCCATCAGCCCGGGACAGCTCTACGAGCAGTACTTC. This encodes CAISPGQLYEQYF.

The V and J genes are TRBV6-6 and TRBJ1-3; D remains ambiguous. With 7 bases removed from V and 0 bases from J, the gap between germline ends came to 7 bases. CDR1 MNHNY and CDR2 SVGAGI come from the germline V gene (reference sequence). This CDR3 comprises 13 residues. The CDR3, as DNA: TGTGCCAGCATCCACAGCTCTGGAAACACCATATATTTT. Translating it yields CASIHSSGNTIYF.

The genes are TRBV10-3 and TRBJ2-3, with TRBD1 matching over 9 bases. The V and J ends lost 10 bases and 3 bases, in that order; junction bases with no gene match: 5. Per the germline V gene, CDR1 is ENHRY and CDR2 is SYGVKD. The CDR3 runs to 13 residues. CDR3 protein: CATRDRETDTQYF. Here the CDR3 DNA reads TGTGCCACCCGGGACAGGGAGACAGATACGCAGTATTTT.

The V and J genes are TRBV9 and TRBJ2-5; 8 bases map to TRBD2. The length of the CDR3 is 15 residues. CDR1 and CDR2 from the germline V gene are SGDLS and YYNGEE. V shed 0 bases, J shed 4 bases, and the junction held 5 bases outside the gene matches. CDR3 protein: CASSVVGGAGETQYF. CDR3 DNA sequence: TGTGCCAGCAGCGTAGTCGGGGGGGCCGGAGAGACCCAGTACTTC.

This clone was counted once. The V gene is TRBV11-2, the J gene TRBJ2-1; D tentatively fits TRBD1 or TRBD2 (5 bases each). Looked up from germline, CDR1 is SGHAT and CDR2 is FQNNGV. The CDR3 spans 14 residues. Trimming took off 5 bases at V and 7 bases at J, with 15 bases between the two ends. The CDR3 DNA reads TGTGCCAGCAGCCTAGGGGTCAGCGGTAATGAGCAGTTCTTC. As protein: CASSLGVSGNEQFF.

The chain has TRBV14 and TRBJ2-2; 7 bases agree with TRBD1. After removal of 1 base from V and 0 bases from J, the junction contained 5 bases not matched to a gene. Germline assignment: CDR1 SGHDN and CDR2 FVKESK. The CDR3 consists of 17 residues. The CDR3: CASSQAFGTANTGELFF. DNA for the CDR3: TGTGCCAGCAGCCAAGCGTTCGGGACAGCGAACACCGGGGAGCTGTTTTTT. Together with reference TRBV14 and TRBJ2-2, the CDR3 gives the full variable domain: EAGVTQFPSHSVIEKGQTVTLRCDPISGHDNLYWYRRVMGKEIKFLLHFVKESKQDESGMPNNRFLAERTGGTYSTLKVQPAELEDSGVYFCASSQAFGTANTGELFFGEGSRLTVL.

The J gene is TRBJ1-2, the V gene TRBV6-5, with TRBD1 identical over 10 bases. The germline gives CDR1 MNHEY, CDR2 SVGAGI. With V trimmed by 1 base and J by 3 bases, 2 bases remained unmatched. This CDR3 has 15 residues. CDR3 in amino acids: CASSYWDRGYYGYTF. In DNA, the CDR3 is TGTGCCAGCAGTTACTGGGACAGGGGCTACTATGGCTACACCTTC.

The chain recombines TRBV19 with TRBJ1-5; the match to TRBD1 covers 12 bases. Germline values: CDR1 LNHDA, CDR2 SQIVND (reference sequence). CDR3 length: 15 amino acids. After removal of 5 bases from V and 6 bases from J, the junction contained 5 bases not matched to a gene. CDR3 loop: CASSVRDRGRQPQHF. The CDR3 DNA is TGTGCCAGTAGTGTCCGGGACAGGGGGCGTCAGCCCCAGCATTTT.

V and J are TRBV7-2 and TRBJ2-3; TRBD1 matches at 10 bases. This CDR3 comprises 17 residues. The J segment lost 0 bases and the V segment lost 1 base, leaving 4 bases of the junction unmatched. Germline V gives CDR1 SGHTA, CDR2 FQGNSA. The CDR3 reads CASSLEVTGGSTDTQYF. The CDR3 region has the DNA TGTGCCAGCAGCTTAGAGGTGACAGGGGGCAGCACAGATACGCAGTATTTT.

The chain combines TRBV5-1 with TRBJ2-2, with 7 bases aligning to TRBD1. The CDR3 extends over 16 amino acids. Trimming at V came to 0 bases and at J to 4 bases, leaving 6 bases not matched to a gene. From germline, CDR1 is SGHRS and CDR2 YFSETQ. In nucleotides, the CDR3 is TGCGCCAGCAGCTTGGTAATACAGGGGAGCACCGGGGAGCTGTTTTTT. The encoded protein is CASSLVIQGSTGELFF.

This sequence joins TRBV5-1 and TRBJ1-1; TRBD1 aligns across 7 bases. V dropped 3 bases and J dropped 4; count of bases not matched to a gene: 6. The CDR3 runs 14 residues. Germline CDR1 SGHRS, CDR2 YFSETQ. CDR3 coding DNA: TGCGCCAGCAGCTCGGGACAGCAGCGCACTGAAGCTTTCTTT. This codes for CASSSGQQRTEAFF.